This T cell receptor beta chain was recorded in a study of cytomegalovirus exposure and HLA in healthy donors. To note about this clone: Its antigen is undetermined.

Study-level findings and limits: Donors were assumed by presence/absence analyses to have roughly uniform sequencing depth. Analysis was carried out at a later point, and it linked a missense DCLRE1C variant to TCR beta V- and J-gene trimming. A list of more than 150 TCR beta chains associated with cytomegalovirus was given.

PCR was performed using 60 Vbeta and 13 Jbeta primers. TCRdb keeps only in-frame clones here, not all; method: immunoSEQ multiplex PCR. The sample holds some 190,000 clones, about 77% seen once. Germline loops: CDR1 MNHNS, CDR2 SASEGT. V lost 5 bases to trimming and J lost 3 bases, with 13 bases between them. The length of the CDR3 is 14 residues. The sample taken for sequencing was PBMCs. The J gene is TRBJ1-2, the V gene TRBV6-1, with a weak D call TRBD1 (6 bases). The source is a female donor in good health and CMV-seronegative. The CDR3 is CASSPPGEDYGYTF. The DNA of the CDR3 is TGTGCCAGCAGTCCTCCAGGGGAAGACTATGGCTACACCTTC.